This TCR beta chain was observed in a study of long-term antiretroviral therapy in people with HIV (dated 2022 in TCRdb). Study-level background: The earliest samples were collected roughly a decade before the 2015 WHO recommendation for immediate ART, at a time when ART was usually postponed until CD4 counts fell. A retrospective serial study tested whether ART initiation and durable HIV suppression were associated with changes in peripheral blood TRB repertoire composition and diversity. The cohort contributed about 180 cryopreserved PBMC samples from about 31 adults with confirmed HIV infection, collected serially over a mean of approximately 6 years (range 1-12). About two fifths of the roughly 30 participants with HIV were female. No cross-contamination during QIAcube processing was seen in test extractions of a monoclonal T-cell line run alongside 33 polyclonal samples. Paper-wide results and their limitations: The samples span the years 2004 to 2017, and the ART regimens used may be less effective than current regimens. Because cell numbers in pre-ART samples were limited, unsorted PBMC were profiled instead of sorted CD4+ and CD8+ T cells. No data were available on ART adherence, viral resistance or therapy changes, limiting inferences about post-ART repertoire changes. Starting ART was linked to a significant rise in TRB diversity, yet even with long-term ART the diversity remained significantly lower than in transplant donor controls. Owing to limited PBMC availability, only the TCR beta chain was sequenced, without alpha chain pairing. Expanded TRB clones identified before ART initiation dominated the repertoire across all time points, though the dominance fluctuated and decreased in many PLHIV after ART. Compared with controls, HIV repertoires had narrower CDR3 length ranges, and the network structure pointed to an antigen-experienced repertoire that shifted only slightly toward naive after ART.

The immunoSEQ hsTCRB v3.0 assay was used at survey level resolution for TRB variable region sequencing. The target sequencing depth for TRB was roughly 35,000-55,000 T-cell genomes per sample. An Illumina MiSeq with a v3 150-cycle kit was used to sequence the pooled TRB libraries. Regarding the original processing steps: Repertoire analysis was run in R within a reproducible Nextflow workflow that covered QC, data transformation and analysis. LymphoSeq2, an R package for AIRR-Seq data exploration, was used to implement custom analyses. After excluding a few samples that yielded fewer than 5000 total TRB sequences, fewer than 200 HIV repertoires remained for analysis. Among the 190 or so HIV repertoires that were kept, 59 were collected before ART initiation and around 130 were collected after ART initiation. Repertoires were downsampled to 5000 TRB nucleotide sequences, with summary statistics averaged over 100 downsampling iterations. The analysis kept only TRB sequences whose CDR3 regions were at least seven amino acids long. Diversity was assessed using a clonality score derived from Shannon entropy and using the Gini coefficient. In repertoire networks, the top 5000 CDR3 amino acid sequences were linked whenever an edit distance of one separated two sequences. For TRB CDR3 amino acid sequences, GLIPH2 was used to predict antigen specificity groups and MHC restriction. To flag known associations with CMV, EBV, HIV or tissue antigens, CDR3 amino acid sequences were compared against VDJdb and McPAS-TCR. Pre-ART, post-ART and control groups were compared with Wilcoxon signed-rank tests and Holm-Bonferroni correction. The immuneACCESS repertoire file appears here via TCRdb, limited to in-frame rearrangements. These files lack a portion of the clones; in checked studies, under half of the deficit traces to unresolved V genes, and the cause of the others is not known. V and J calls and clone size are copied from that table; D and trimming were computed from the DNA. This sample has around 35,000 clones in its table, and around 97% of those were observed once. The top ten clonotypes cover less than 3% of the sample.

Inclusion was restricted to participants for whom at least one PBMC sample before ART initiation and at least two post-ART samples were available. All participants with HIV were treated in the United States of America. Before DNA extraction, cryopreserved samples of about 0.95-11 million PBMC were thawed and washed. At the time of the earliest PBMC sample, participants with HIV were aged between roughly 23 and 60 years. Per participant, PBMC samples came from 1-4 timepoints prior to ART initiation and 2-8 timepoints following ART initiation, for a median of 7 samples. For every participant, serial HIV viral load, CD4+ T-cell count, ART history and demographic data were obtained. Using a Qiagen kit on a QIAcube, genomic DNA was extracted from unsorted PBMC, with samples processed in batches of 12. Turning to this clone: The clone's antigen remains unknown. No quality values exist for individual bases; no much larger clone is one base distant.

The CDR3 runs 13 amino acids, cysteine and phenylalanine included. Kept here is only the CDR3 DNA, which spans 39 bases and is read in frame from base 1. The germline ends are 7 bases apart after V is trimmed by 8 bases and J by 0 bases. The germline V gene supplies CDR1 SGHNT and CDR2 YENEEA. The sequencing used unsorted PBMCs, collected 6.9 years after starting antiretroviral therapy. The receptor's source is a man aged 25-45 years with HIV. The rearranged chain carries TRBV11-3 and TRBJ2-2, with TRBD2 as a weak D call on 5 bases. CDR3 reads: CASARANTGELFF. The bases are TGTGCCAGCGCGAGGGCGAACACCGGGGAGCTGTTTTTT.